A single sample is the source of the 20 T cell receptor beta chains below, sequenced in a study of beta chain features in type 1 diabetes. Investigators reverse transcribed all isolated RNA, so they sequenced expressed TCRB transcripts. Produced via immunoSEQ multiplex PCR; TCRdb's table is partial and in-frame only. The data show about 300,000 clones, with 7.5% to 9.5% seen just once and more than 0.8% held by the top ten. The sample taken for sequencing was central memory CD4+ T cells from blood. The receptors derive from a woman aged 18-29 years in good health.

The rearrangement uses TRBV9 and TRBJ2-6, with unresolved D. Trimming took 0 bases from V and 0 from J, leaving 4 bases between them. The CDR3 has 15 residues. Germline assignment: CDR1 SGDLS and CDR2 YYNGEE. CDR3 residues: CASSVGGSGANVLTF. The CDR3 DNA sequence: TGTGCCAGCAGCGTAGGCGGCTCTGGGGCCAACGTCCTGACTTTC.

Only a few counts were recorded for this clone. This chain links TRBV7-6 with TRBJ2-7; D perhaps matches TRBD2 (6 bases). Germline lookup yields CDR1 SGHVS and CDR2 FNYEAQ. The CDR3 has 20 amino acids. V shed 5 bases and J shed 0 bases, with 29 bases lying between them. The CDR3 DNA is TGTGCCAGCAGCCCGGCCCGACCCCCCCCCAGCGGGTATAACTCCTACGAGCAGTACTTC. This gives the protein CASSPARPPPSGYNSYEQYF.

This clone was seen more than once but under ten times. The chain is built from TRBV7-9 and TRBJ1-4; the D is unclear. Trimming cost V 3 bases and J 8 bases, with 7 bases left between them. Germline assignment: CDR1 SEHNR and CDR2 FQNEAQ (reference sequence). This CDR3 contains 12 residues. Written as DNA, the CDR3 is TGTGCCAGCAGCTTTCCGGCGGAAAAACTGTTTTTT. Translating it yields CASSFPAEKLFF.

The V and J genes are TRBV7-2 and TRBJ1-5; D unclear. This CDR3 is built from 13 residues. Trimming took 5 bases from V and 2 from J, leaving 7 bases between them. CDR1 is SGHTA, CDR2 FQGNSA, per germline. Here the CDR3 reads CASSQDGNQPQHF. For the CDR3, the DNA is TGTGCCAGCAGCCAGGATGGCAATCAGCCCCAGCATTTT.

A few counts support this clone. This chain uses TRBV2 with TRBJ2-7, with 10 bases fitting TRBD1. The CDR3 extends over 16 amino acids. Germline V gives CDR1 SNHLY, CDR2 FYNNEI. J was trimmed by 3 bases and V by 3 bases; bases with no gene match: 8. The DNA of the CDR3 is TGTGCCAGCAGTGAGGCGACAGGGGGCGAGTTCTACGAGCAGTACTTC. Protein: CASSEATGGEFYEQYF.

Ten or more counts support this clone. The genes are TRBV21-1 and TRBJ2-1; the table's D call of TRBD2 was not tested on the DNA. TRBV21-1 is a recognized pseudogene. The length of the CDR3 is 17 residues. CDR3: CASSIPATSGKVNEQFF. The CDR3 DNA reads as TGTGCCAGCAGCATCCCCGCGACTAGCGGGAAGGTAAATGAGCAGTTCTTC.

The chain joins TRBV5-1 to TRBJ2-1, with D unclear. The CDR3 is made up of 15 amino acids. The germline V gene has CDR1 SGHRS and CDR2 YFSETQ. With 5 bases removed from V and 3 bases from J, the gap between germline ends came to 15 bases. CDR3 in DNA: TGCGCCAGCAGACAAAACATTAATGTCTACAATGAGCAGTTCTTC. Amino acids: CASRQNINVYNEQFF.

The chain employs TRBV7-2 and TRBJ2-3; 7 bases align to TRBD2. From germline, CDR1 is SGHTA and CDR2 FQGNSA. With V trimmed by 3 bases and J by 2 bases, 5 bases remained unmatched. There are 15 residues in the CDR3. The CDR3 DNA is TGTGCCAGCAGCTTCGAGCGGGGAGTCACAGATACGCAGTATTTT. Translation: CASSFERGVTDTQYF.

The J gene is TRBJ2-7, the V gene TRBV10-3, with 12 bases lining up with TRBD1. Germline V CDR1 and CDR2: ENHRY, SYGVKD. The CDR3 loop spans 15 amino acids. V shed 10 bases, J shed 4 bases, and the junction held 11 bases outside the gene matches. The CDR3: CASKGGTGGAYEQYV. The CDR3 coding sequence is TGTGCCAGTAAAGGGGGGACAGGGGGCGCGTACGAGCAGTACGTC.

This clone was recorded many times. The chain links TRBV7-2 to TRBJ2-4; D may be TRBD1 or TRBD2 (6 bases each). Germline V CDR1 and CDR2: SGHTA, FQGNSA. Trimming took 1 base from V and 6 from J, leaving 10 bases between them. The CDR3 totals 14 residues. CDR3 in DNA: TGTGCCAGCAGCTTAGAGGGGGGAGGAAACATTCAGTACTTC. Translation: CASSLEGGGNIQYF.

Only a few counts were recorded for this clone. V usage is TRBV11-1 and J usage is TRBJ2-7; 11 bases are a match to TRBD1. V was clipped by 7 bases and J by 6 bases; unmatched bases: 11. CDR3 length: 15 amino acids. CDR1 is SGHAT, CDR2 FQDESV, per germline (reference sequence). CDR3 in DNA: TGTGCCAGCAACCGCGGGACAGGGGGATTGGCCGAGCAGTACGTC. This sequence encodes CASNRGTGGLAEQYV.

This clone was detected only a few times. The V gene is TRBV18, the J gene TRBJ2-2, with 7 bases lining up with TRBD1. The CDR3 loop spans 16 amino acids. Trimming cost V 3 bases and J 3 bases; bases outside gene matches: 7. Germline V gene sequence: CDR1 KGHSH, CDR2 LQKENI. The CDR3 protein is CASSPQGVGYTGELFF. In nucleotides, the CDR3 is TGTGCCAGCTCACCGCAGGGGGTCGGATACACCGGGGAGCTGTTTTTT.

The V and J genes are TRBV7-2 and TRBJ1-2, with 8 bases lining up with TRBD1. V dropped 5 bases and J dropped 2; count of bases not matched to a gene: 13. The V gene's germline CDR1 is SGHTA and CDR2 FQGNSA. CDR3 length equals 17 residues. CDR3 DNA: TGTGCCAGCAGCGAGTATCTGACAGGGGAGGCGAACTATGGCTACACCTTC. Translating gives CASSEYLTGEANYGYTF.

V is TRBV11-2 and J is TRBJ2-1; D remains unclear. The CDR3 consists of 15 residues. V lost 5 bases and J 0 bases, leaving 11 bases between the germline ends. CDR1 and CDR2 from the germline V gene are SGHAT and FQNNGV. CDR3 sequence (DNA): TGTGCCAGCAGCCCCAGCCCGAGCTCCTACAATGAGCAGTTCTTC. Its protein product is CASSPSPSSYNEQFF.

This clone was counted at least ten times. The chain uses TRBV13 and TRBJ1-1; TRBD1 matches 10 bases. V dropped 2 bases and J dropped 6; count of bases not matched to a gene: 3. Germline assignment: CDR1 PRHDT and CDR2 FYEKMQ (reference sequence). The CDR3 sequence is 14 residues long. This CDR3 reads CASSLWGQGPEAFF. In DNA form, the CDR3 reads TGTGCCAGCAGCTTATGGGGACAGGGGCCTGAAGCTTTCTTT.

The chain is built from TRBV5-6 and TRBJ2-4; a possible D gene is TRBD1 (5 bases). The CDR3 length is 16 residues. Germline CDR1 and CDR2: SGHDT and YYEEEE. The germline V and J ends were trimmed by 5 bases and 0 bases, with 15 bases remaining between them. In DNA form, the CDR3 reads TGTGCCAGCAGTCTCTATAAGGGGATAGCCAAAAACATTCAGTACTTC. This sequence encodes CASSLYKGIAKNIQYF.

This clone was counted between two and nine times. V and J are TRBV5-6 and TRBJ2-4, with a weak D call TRBD1 (6 bases). V lost 4 bases, J lost 5 bases, and 16 bases lay in between. The CDR3 covers 15 residues. Germline V gene sequence: CDR1 SGHDT, CDR2 YYEEEE. CDR3 nucleotides: TGTGCCAGCAGCCCGCAACAGGGAAGGGAAAACATTCAGTACTTC. Residues: CASSPQQGRENIQYF.

This clone was seen more than once but under ten times. The chain is built from TRBV2 and TRBJ1-3; D perhaps matches TRBD1 (5 bases). Per the germline V gene, CDR1 is SNHLY and CDR2 is FYNNEI. V lost 6 bases and J 4 bases, leaving 10 bases between the germline ends. CDR3 length: 13 amino acids. The CDR3 DNA reads as TGTGCCAGCAGGGGGACGTCGGGAAACACCATATATTTT. It is translated as CASRGTSGNTIYF. Drawing the rest from reference TRBV2 and TRBJ1-3, the complete variable domain is EPEVTQTPSHQVTQMGQEVILRCVPISNHLYFYWYRQILGQKVEFLVSFYNNEISEKSEIFDDQFSVERPDGSNFTLKIRSTKLEDSAMYFCASRGTSGNTIYFGEGSWLTVV.

This clone was detected many times. The chain combines TRBV9 with TRBJ1-2; D is uncertain. The CDR3 contains 14 residues. Trimming removed 0 bases at V and 2 bases at J, with 8 bases between. Per germline, CDR1 SGDLS and CDR2 YYNGEE. CDR3 amino acids: CASSVDLGNYGYTF. CDR3 DNA sequence: TGTGCCAGCAGCGTAGATCTGGGGAACTATGGCTACACCTTC.

This clone was counted between two and nine times. V usage is TRBV7-2 and J usage is TRBJ2-7, with 11 bases fitting TRBD2. Losses at the gene ends were 1 base for V and 2 bases for J; bases not matched to a gene: 4. The length of the CDR3 is 16 residues. Germline V CDR1 and CDR2: SGHTA, FQGNSA. DNA of the CDR3: TGTGCCAGCAGCTTAGGGGGGACTAGCGGAACCTACGAGCAGTACTTC. As protein: CASSLGGTSGTYEQYF.